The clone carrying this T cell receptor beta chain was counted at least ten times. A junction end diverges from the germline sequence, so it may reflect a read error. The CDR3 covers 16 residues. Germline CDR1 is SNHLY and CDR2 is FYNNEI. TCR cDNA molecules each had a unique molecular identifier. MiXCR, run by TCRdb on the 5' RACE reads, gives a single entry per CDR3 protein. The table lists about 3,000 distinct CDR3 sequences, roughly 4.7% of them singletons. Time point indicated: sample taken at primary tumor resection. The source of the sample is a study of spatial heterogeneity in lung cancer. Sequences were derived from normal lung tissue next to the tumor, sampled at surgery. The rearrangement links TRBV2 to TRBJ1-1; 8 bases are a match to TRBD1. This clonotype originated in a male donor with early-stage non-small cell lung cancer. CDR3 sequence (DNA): TGTGCCAGCATTGAAAGGGGCAGGGGGCAAGGCACTGAAGCTTTCTTT. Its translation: CASIERGRGQGTEAFF.